These T cell receptor beta chains were read from a single sample in a study of blood T cells in healthy people across ages. TCRdb reprocessed the 5' RACE reads via MiXCR and lists one record per CDR3 protein. The table records some 930,000 distinct CDR3 sequences, approximately 32% of them present only once. This sample was also put to use in a study of T cells of mothers and their children.

The material sequenced was blood. These receptors were collected from a woman in her thirties or forties in good health. Each CDR3 is given with its conserved first and last residue. Fields, in order: V gene, J gene, clone size, D gene, CDR3 protein, CDR3 DNA. D genes are given only for firm matches. Size tells how often a clone was seen (once, few, many) or the class of an expanded clone, and some rows leave it out.

>TRBV12-3/TRBV12-4|TRBJ1-1|.|.
CASSLIVAEAFF
TGTGCCAGCAGTTTGATCGTCGCAGAAGCTTTCTTT
>TRBV29-1|TRBJ1-2|many|TRBD1
CSVEEWAGGRAGYGYTF
TGCAGCGTTGAAGAGTGGGCAGGGGGCCGTGCAGGTTATGGCTACACCTTC
>TRBV12-3/TRBV12-4|TRBJ2-1|.|TRBD2
CASSFGGDGEQFF
TGTGCCAGCAGCTTCGGGGGGGATGGGGAGCAGTTCTTC
>TRBV18|TRBJ1-2|.|TRBD1
CASPRRGRDYGYTF
TGTGCTAGCCCACGCAGGGGGCGAGACTATGGCTACACCTTC
>TRBV3-1|TRBJ2-1|many|.
CASSQVPGSSYNEQFF
TGTGCCAGCAGCCAAGTGCCGGGGAGCTCCTACAATGAGCAGTTCTTC
>TRBV19|TRBJ2-2|.|.
CASSLGGAHTGELFF
TGTGCCAGTAGTCTAGGGGGGGCGCACACCGGGGAGCTGTTTTTT
>TRBV20-1|TRBJ1-1|.|TRBD1
CSTFWTGGLTEAFF
TGCAGTACTTTTTGGACAGGGGGCCTCACTGAAGCTTTCTTT
>TRBV29-1|TRBJ1-1|.|TRBD1
CSVEYRDRGRNTEAFF
TGCAGCGTTGAATACCGGGACAGGGGCCGGAACACTGAAGCTTTCTTT
>TRBV11-2|TRBJ2-1|once|.
CASSGGAQTINEQFF
TGTGCCAGCAGCGGGGGGGCCCAAACAATCAATGAGCAGTTCTTC
>TRBV2|TRBJ2-6|.|.
CATTTGVAGANVLTF
TGTGCCACCACCACGGGGGTAGCTGGGGCCAACGTCCTGACTTTC
>TRBV4-1|TRBJ2-7|few|TRBD1
CASSQVQQGQGEQYF
TGCGCCAGCAGCCAAGTCCAACAGGGGCAAGGCGAGCAGTACTTC
>TRBV6-6|TRBJ1-2|.|TRBD1
CASSGWDRVGFGYTF
TGTGCCAGCAGTGGCTGGGACAGGGTCGGGTTTGGCTACACCTTC
>TRBV20-1|TRBJ1-2|few|.
CSLFRRGLDYGYTF
TGCAGTTTATTCCGTCGGGGGTTAGACTATGGCTACACCTTC
>TRBV20-1|TRBJ2-7|.|.
CSASAARTWSSYEQYF
TGCAGTGCTAGCGCTGCTCGGACGTGGTCGTCCTACGAGCAGTACTTC
>TRBV14|TRBJ2-3|once|.
CASSQNRGADTQYF
TGTGCCAGCAGCCAAAATAGGGGGGCGGATACGCAGTATTTT
>TRBV3-1|TRBJ2-1|.|TRBD1
CASSQAVGQVTNEQFF
TGTGCCAGCAGCCAAGCAGTAGGACAGGTTACCAATGAGCAGTTCTTC
>TRBV10-3|TRBJ2-7|many|.
CAISEDRGTFYEQYF
TGTGCCATCAGTGAGGATCGCGGGACATTCTACGAGCAGTACTTC
>TRBV5-1|TRBJ1-3|.|.
CASSLTNSGNTIYF
TGCGCCAGCAGCTTGACCAACTCTGGAAACACCATATATTTT
>TRBV7-2|TRBJ2-6|.|.
CASSLDVPGANVLTF
TGTGCCAGCAGCTTAGATGTCCCTGGGGCCAACGTCCTGACTTTC
>TRBV6-1|TRBJ2-7|many|.
CASSERDIYEQYF
TGTGCCAGCAGTGAAAGGGACATCTACGAGCAGTACTTC
>TRBV2|TRBJ2-6|.|TRBD2
CASSGASGGQPSGANVLTF
TGTGCCAGCAGTGGAGCTAGCGGGGGGCAACCCTCTGGGGCCAACGTCCTGACTTTC
>TRBV20-1|TRBJ2-3|.|.
CSARDCTDTQYF
TGCAGTGCTAGAGATTGCACAGATACGCAGTATTTT
>TRBV30|TRBJ1-5|.|.
CAWNRLGRNQPQHF
TGTGCCTGGAATCGCTTGGGCCGCAATCAGCCCCAGCATTTT
>TRBV20-1|TRBJ2-6|.|.
CGARGGESGANVLTF
TGCGGTGCTAGAGGAGGGGAATCTGGGGCCAACGTCCTGACTTTC
>TRBV7-7|TRBJ2-5|.|.
CASSGPRGAGETQYF
TGTGCTAGCAGCGGCCCTAGGGGGGCAGGGGAGACCCAGTACTTC
>TRBV5-1|TRBJ2-7|.|TRBD1
CASSLGQGAYAQYF
TGCGCCAGCAGCTTGGGCCAGGGGGCCTACGCGCAGTACTTC
>TRBV12-3/TRBV12-4|TRBJ1-2|.|.
CASSFSGFGYTF
TGTGCCAGCAGTTTCTCTGGGTTCGGCTACACCTTC
>TRBV7-9|TRBJ2-7|.|TRBD1
CASSLDGDRGCHEQYF
TGTGCCAGCAGCTTAGATGGGGACAGGGGGTGTCACGAGCAGTACTTC
>TRBV7-8|TRBJ2-7|few|.
CASSLLVRTYEQYF
TGTGCCAGCAGCTTATTGGTGCGAACCTACGAGCAGTACTTC
>TRBV6-5|TRBJ2-1|many|.
CASGEYEQFF
TGTGCCAGCGGGGAGTATGAGCAGTTCTTC
>TRBV3-1|TRBJ2-1|.|TRBD2
CASSAGTSGHNEQFF
TGTGCCAGCAGCGCCGGGACTAGCGGCCACAATGAGCAGTTCTTC
>TRBV20-1|TRBJ2-7|many|TRBD1
CSARGTAGIREQYF
TGCAGTGCCCGAGGGACAGCTGGGATTCGCGAGCAGTACTTC
>TRBV29-1|TRBJ1-4|many|TRBD1
CSAAMVQGPREKLFF
TGCAGCGCAGCGATGGTACAGGGGCCTCGGGAAAAACTGTTTTTT
>TRBV20-1|TRBJ1-1|.|.
CSAWGDTEAFF
TGCAGTGCTTGGGGGGACACTGAAGCTTTCTTT
>TRBV7-3|TRBJ2-5|.|TRBD2
CASSYSGMAGEQYF
TGTGCCAGCAGCTATAGCGGGATGGCGGGGGAGCAGTACTTC
>TRBV20-1|TRBJ2-5|many|TRBD2
CSARSLTSGGLIQETQYF
TGCAGTGCTAGATCTTTGACTAGCGGGGGGCTAATCCAAGAGACCCAGTACTTC
>TRBV12-3/TRBV12-4|TRBJ2-3|few|.
CASSLGHTDTQYF
TGTGCCAGCAGTTTGGGGCACACAGATACGCAGTATTTT
>TRBV15|TRBJ1-2|many|.
CATSRAEYGYTF
TGTGCCACCAGCAGAGCAGAGTATGGCTACACCTTC
>TRBV20-1|TRBJ2-7|many|.
CSAARGYSYEQYF
TGCAGTGCCGCGAGGGGCTACTCCTACGAGCAGTACTTC
>TRBV20-1|TRBJ1-5|many|TRBD1
CSAREGYRGYSNQPQHF
TGCAGTGCTAGAGAGGGCTACAGGGGCTATAGCAATCAGCCCCAGCATTTT
>TRBV12-3/TRBV12-4|TRBJ1-1|few|.
CASSVGGMNAEAFF
TGTGCCAGCAGTGTAGGGGGGATGAACGCTGAAGCTTTCTTT
>TRBV12-3/TRBV12-4|TRBJ2-7|.|.
CASRTPPAYELYF
TGTGCCAGCAGGACCCCCCCGGCTTACGAGCTGTACTTC
>TRBV7-2|TRBJ1-1|.|.
CASSRTQDTEAFF
TGTGCCAGCAGCCGGACGCAGGACACTGAAGCTTTCTTT
>TRBV5-5|TRBJ1-2|many|.
CASSLADNNYGYTF
TGTGCCAGCAGCTTGGCCGACAACAACTATGGCTACACCTTC
>TRBV5-1|TRBJ2-1|.|.
CATMRVGGADNEQFF
TGCGCCACCATGCGGGTTGGGGGGGCGGACAATGAGCAGTTCTTC
>TRBV20-1|TRBJ1-5|few|.
CSAGGQISNQPQHF
TGCAGTGCTGGCGGACAGATTAGCAATCAGCCCCAGCATTTT
>TRBV28|TRBJ1-1|.|TRBD1
CASISRDRAMNTEAFF
TGTGCCAGCATCTCCCGGGACAGAGCAATGAACACTGAAGCTTTCTTT
>TRBV7-2|TRBJ2-7|once|.
CASSSRGLFYEQYF
TGTGCCAGCAGCTCACGGGGCCTATTCTACGAGCAGTACTTC
>TRBV3-1|TRBJ2-7|few|TRBD1
CASSHAGTGNEQYF
TGTGCCAGCAGCCATGCCGGGACAGGGAACGAGCAGTACTTC